This TCR beta chain stems from a study of T cells after yellow fever vaccination (dated by TCRdb to between 2018 and 2020). Background on the whole study: The SMART-Seq v4 Ultra Low Input RNA kit was used to prepare libraries from fractions with low cell numbers. Blood was collected at multiple timepoints before and after primary and secondary immunization, and bulk PBMC replicates and cell subsets were isolated. Bulk TCR alpha and beta repertoires were sequenced longitudinally to track T-cell clones before and after primary and booster YFV17D yellow fever vaccination. Two healthy male donors, one aged 18 to 30 and one aged 30 to 40 years, were included in the cohort. Study-wide findings and limitations: Because the study included only a couple of donors, the extent to which the findings can be generalized is limited. After the booster, most of the clones that had expanded following primary vaccination were detected again (just under 97% of CD4 and roughly 90% of CD8), which suggests that memory was broadly maintained. A small share of clonotypes was detected in both CD4 and CD8 compartments, with the overlap likely arising from convergent recombination. Compared with the primary T-cell response, the secondary T-cell response was weaker but faster, peaking on day 5 rather than day 15. Computational filtering was required because FACS-sorted repertoires could contain abundant contaminating clonotypes from the bulk population.

TCR cDNA was synthesized by 5'RACE template switching, which introduced a universal primer site and unique molecular identifiers. Priming of cDNA synthesis was performed from both the TCR alpha and TCR beta constant segments. Library amplification used two PCR steps, and the second PCR step added sample barcodes and sequencing adapters. Sequencing of libraries was done on Illumina HiSeq 2500 (2x100 bp) or NovaSeq (2x150 bp). In the source study's methods: MIGEC was used to demultiplex reads and collapse the reads into UMI consensus sequences, and MiXCR was used for V(D)J alignment. Using edgeR on replicate PBMC samples, clonotypes were called vaccine-responding if FDR was below 0.01 and the log2 fold change was above 5 up to day 15. CD4 or CD8 identity was assigned to each bulk clonotype according to whether the clonotype was present at higher abundance in the sequenced CD4 repertoire or the sequenced CD8 repertoire. TCRdb passed the public sequencing reads through fastp at Q25 and MiXCR, retaining productive beta sequences. Each entry merges the rows of one CDR3 protein and shows their most common DNA and genes. These V and J calls rely on TCRdb rather than the paper's analysis. Recorded for this sample are some 600,000 distinct CDR3 sequences; more than 9% of them occurred a single time. Of the sample, around 14% is held by the ten largest clones.

The CDR1 and CDR2 encoded by the germline V gene are SGHRS and YFSETQ. The CDR3 has 14 amino acids, counting the end cysteine and phenylalanine. Just CDR3 DNA is preserved here, 42 bases in frame from base 1. Between the V and J ends, shortened by 4 bases and 6 bases respectively, the junction contains 14 bases. Reading the label with the study, this specimen's treatment or condition is: live attenuated yellow fever vaccine strain. At every blood-draw timepoint, two biological replicates of bulk PBMCs were collected. A standard Ficoll-Paque protocol was used to isolate PBMCs from peripheral blood. RNA was extracted with TriZol from bulk PBMCs, CD4 and CD8 fractions, and dextramer-positive and dextramer-negative fractions. About this clonotype: Its antigen has not been determined. Base qualities are not recorded, but no much larger clone differs from it by a single base.

The TCR was taken from a man younger than 40 who received the YFV17D yellow fever vaccine. Rearrangement joined TRBV5-1 to TRBJ1-3; the D gene is perhaps TRBD1, on 6 matching bases. The sample here was PBMCs, taken on the day of the yellow fever booster vaccination. The nucleotides read TGCGCCAGCAGCCCACAGGGATCGAAAAACACCATATATTTT. This sequence encodes CASSPQGSKNTIYF. The full variable domain, completed from the reference TRBV5-1 and TRBJ1-3 proteins outside the CDR3, reads KAGVTQTPRYLIKTRGQQVTLSCSPISGHRSVSWYQQTPGQGLQFLFEYFSETQRNKGNFPGRFSGRQFSNSRSEMNVSTLELGDSALYLCASSPQGSKNTIYFGEGSWLTVV.